Presented here are 16 T cell receptor beta chains from one specimen sequenced in a study of cytomegalovirus exposure and HLA in healthy donors. Here immunoSEQ multiplex PCR was the method, and the copy in TCRdb shows in-frame clones only, minus some. The sample has around 52,000 clones, 88% seen once. The sample was PBMCs. Receptors were obtained from a woman in her thirties in good health and CMV-seronegative.

The chain has TRBV7-8 and TRBJ2-7; 10 bases line up with TRBD2. Germline CDR1 and CDR2: SGHVS and FQNEAQ. Trimming removed 2 bases from V and 2 bases from J; junction bases left unmatched: 9. This CDR3 contains 17 residues. CDR3 loop: CASSLPYGLAATYEQYF. The CDR3 DNA sequence: TGTGCCAGCAGCTTACCCTATGGACTAGCGGCAACCTACGAGCAGTACTTC.

The V and J genes are TRBV9 and TRBJ2-1; 7 nucleotides line up with TRBD2. Germline V gene data show CDR1 as SGDLS and CDR2 as YYNGEE. CDR3 length: 16 amino acids. V lost 0 bases and J lost 3; bases outside the gene matches: 6. CDR3 coding DNA: TGTGCCAGCAGCGTAGAAGGCGGGAGCCTCTACAATGAGCAGTTCTTC. Protein: CASSVEGGSLYNEQFF.

This clone showed up just a few times. V is TRBV5-6 and J is TRBJ2-5; D call uncertain. The germline V gene encodes CDR1 SGHDT and CDR2 YYEEEE. This CDR3 has 14 amino acids. The V end lost 0 bases, the J end lost 1 base, and 7 bases lay between the germline ends. The CDR3 protein is CASSLAVSQETQYF. DNA for the CDR3: TGTGCCAGCAGCTTGGCAGTCAGCCAAGAGACCCAGTACTTC.

The rearrangement uses TRBV25-1 and TRBJ1-1; the D gene is possibly TRBD1 (5 bases). Trimming removed 6 bases from V and 4 bases from J, with 15 bases in between. The CDR3 is 14 amino acids. Germline V gene lookup returns CDR1 MGHDK and CDR2 SYGVNS. The chain's CDR3 is CASSWEGQFTEAFF. CDR3 nucleotide sequence: TGTGCCAGCAGCTGGGAGGGGCAGTTCACTGAAGCTTTCTTT.

The chain uses TRBV6-5 and TRBJ1-5; TRBD1 aligns across 7 bases. V dropped 5 bases and J dropped 4; count of bases not matched to a gene: 2. Germline-derived CDR1 and CDR2 are MNHEY and SVGAGI. The CDR3 loop spans 13 amino acids. The chain's CDR3 is CASSEQGNQPQHF. CDR3 coding DNA: TGTGCCAGCAGTGAACAGGGGAATCAGCCCCAGCATTTT.

The rearrangement uses TRBV11-2 and TRBJ2-2; D perhaps matches TRBD2 (6 bases). Germline-derived CDR1 and CDR2 are SGHAT and FQNNGV. V gave up 0 bases and J gave up 4 bases, with 15 bases separating them. There are 17 residues in the CDR3. The CDR3 coding sequence is TGTGCCAGCAGCTTAGATTTCCGGGAGTCGGGCACCGGGGAGCTGTTTTTT. Its protein is CASSLDFRESGTGELFF.

The chain employs TRBV30 and TRBJ1-1; TRBD1 is a possible D gene (5 bases). V lost 0 bases to trimming and J lost 5 bases, with 13 bases between them. Germline CDR1 GTSNPN, CDR2 SVGIG (reference sequence). The CDR3 consists of 14 residues. Here the CDR3 DNA reads TGTGCCTGGAGTGTCTTGGGGAGGGGAACTGAAGCTTTCTTT. Residues: CAWSVLGRGTEAFF.

This clone has a handful of counts. The chain links TRBV4-2 to TRBJ2-6; no reliable D call. The CDR3 is made up of 16 amino acids. V lost 1 base to trimming and J lost 4 bases, with 11 bases between them. Looked up from germline, CDR1 is LGHNA and CDR2 is YNFKEQ. The CDR3 reads CASSQVAGSGANVLTF. Written as DNA, the CDR3 is TGTGCCAGCAGCCAAGTTGCCGGGTCCGGGGCCAACGTCCTGACTTTC.

The V and J genes are TRBV27 and TRBJ2-1, with D tentatively TRBD2 (5 bases). V lost 4 bases to trimming and J lost 8 bases, with 9 bases between them. Germline loops: CDR1 MNHEY, CDR2 SMNVEV (reference sequence). The CDR3 sequence is 12 residues long. CDR3 in DNA: TGTGCCAGCAGTTGGGTCGGGGATGAGCAGTTCTTC. Translated: CASSWVGDEQFF.

This rearrangement joins TRBV9 to TRBJ2-7, with 7 positions matching TRBD2. Germline V gene data show CDR1 as SGDLS and CDR2 as YYNGEE. The CDR3 consists of 15 residues. The V and J ends lost 2 bases and 2 bases, in that order; junction bases with no gene match: 7. CDR3 sequence reads: CASSVVPTSTYEQYF. DNA of the CDR3: TGTGCCAGCAGCGTGGTGCCGACTAGCACCTACGAGCAGTACTTC.

The chain combines TRBV11-1 with TRBJ2-3; 10 bases fit TRBD2. The CDR3 consists of 16 residues. Germline V gene data show CDR1 as SGHAT and CDR2 as FQDESV (reference sequence). Unmatched junction bases numbered 10, after V lost 5 bases and J lost 5 bases. The CDR3 DNA reads as TGTGCCAGCAGCCTAGGAGCTAGCGGGAGAGAAGATACGCAGTATTTT. Amino acid sequence: CASSLGASGREDTQYF. Complete variable domain (other parts from reference TRBV11-1 and TRBJ2-3): EAEVAQSPRYKITEKSQAVAFWCDPISGHATLYWYRQILGQGPELLVQFQDESVVDDSQLPKDRFSAERLKGVDSTLKIQPAELGDSAMYLCASSLGASGREDTQYFGPGTRLTVL.

The chain uses TRBV10-3 and TRBJ1-3; D gene unclear. V lost 2 bases and J 0 bases, leaving 11 bases between the germline ends. Germline V gives CDR1 ENHRY, CDR2 SYGVKD. This CDR3 region has 16 residues. DNA of the CDR3: TGTGCCATCAGTGAGCCTGGTTCCAGCTCTGGAAACACCATATATTTT. Amino acids: CAISEPGSSSGNTIYF.

The rearrangement links TRBV5-1 to TRBJ2-1; 9 positions agree with TRBD2. Trimming removed 4 bases from V and 0 bases from J; junction bases left unmatched: 8. CDR1 is SGHRS and CDR2 is YFSETQ in the germline V gene. CDR3 length equals 17 residues. CDR3: CASSTSTSGSSYNEQFF. CDR3 bases: TGCGCCAGCAGCACCTCGACTAGCGGAAGCTCCTACAATGAGCAGTTCTTC.

The gene calls are TRBV20-1 and TRBJ2-7, with D unclear. Germline V gene data show CDR1 as DFQATT and CDR2 as SNEGSKA (reference sequence). This CDR3 comprises 11 residues. Trimming cost V 3 bases and J 7 bases, with 10 bases left between them. The CDR3 region is CSARSVGEQYF. The CDR3 DNA is TGCAGTGCTAGGTCCGTCGGGGAGCAGTACTTC.

J is TRBJ1-1 and V is TRBV28, with D hard to call. The germline V gene encodes CDR1 MDHEN and CDR2 SYDVKM. The CDR3 has 13 amino acids. Trimming took off 3 bases at V and 1 base at J, with 6 bases between the two ends. The CDR3 sequence: CASSFVWNTEAFF. Here the CDR3 DNA reads TGTGCCAGCAGTTTCGTTTGGAACACTGAAGCTTTCTTT.

In nucleotides, the CDR3 is TGTGCCAGCAGCAAGAGGGACTCAACAAGGGAGCAGTACTTC. Protein product: CASSKRDSTREQYF. The chain carries TRBV6-5 and TRBJ2-7; tentative D call: TRBD2 (6 bases). Germline V CDR1 and CDR2: MNHEY, SVGAGI. Trimming removed 6 bases from V and 7 bases from J, with 19 bases in between. This CDR3 has 14 residues.